Reported below is one T cell receptor (beta chain). The antigen remains undetermined. The junction does not match germline at one end; this may be a read error. These data belong to a study of tumor and adjacent non-tumor tissue in lung cancer. Study observations and caveats: Tumor tissue had significantly higher TCR diversity than normal lung.

RNA was extracted from bulk tissue without any cell sorting. The normal lung tissue was taken more than 3 cm from the tumor edge. The CDR3 is 15 residues long. Germline CDR1 reads GTSNPN; CDR2 reads SVGIG (reference sequence). TCRbeta libraries were built with three rounds of nested PCR, modified from ARM-PCR. TCRdb re-analysed the multiplex PCR reads in MiXCR, keeping a single row per CDR3 protein. The data show almost 75,000 distinct CDR3 sequences, around two thirds seen once. V is TRBV30 and J is TRBJ2-3, with D possibly being TRBD2 (5 bases). This TCR came from a woman aged 50 to 60 with non-small cell lung cancer. Source material: distant non-tumor lung tissue. The CDR3 here is CVWSVGGSVTDTQYF. The CDR3, as DNA: TGTGTCTGGAGTGTTGGTGGGAGCGTCACAGATACGCAGTATTTT.